Listed below are T cell receptor beta chains from one sample, sequenced in a study of a mutant IDH1 vaccine in newly diagnosed glioma. These receptors are not linked to any known antigen. TCRdb's table, derived via immunoSEQ multiplex PCR, lists solely in-frame clones and lacks some. The sample records under 150,000 clones, 80% being singletons. Here the sequenced sample was PBMCs, taken from a glioma patient whose treatment included an IDH1 peptide vaccine. Receptor source: a man aged 35 to 55 with glioma. Each CDR3 is given with its conserved first and last residue. A D gene is named only where the DNA matches it firmly. A clone size is listed for some rows: how often the clone was seen (once, few, many), or a class if it is expanded.

clone_size: NA
j_call: TRBJ2-7
d_call: NA
v_call: TRBV7-2
cdr3_aa: CASSRTGSYEQYF
cdr3_nt: TGTGCCAGCAGCCGGACTGGATCCTACGAGCAGTACTTC

clone_size: NA
j_call: TRBJ1-3
d_call: NA
v_call: TRBV5-8
cdr3_aa: CASSLDYSGNTIYF
cdr3_nt: TGTGCCAGCAGCTTAGATTACTCTGGAAACACCATATATTTT

clone_size: NA
j_call: TRBJ1-2
d_call: NA
v_call: TRBV7-2
cdr3_aa: CASSLEALRGAQGYTF
cdr3_nt: TGTGCCAGCAGCTTAGAGGCCCTACGCGGGGCGCAAGGCTACACCTTC

clone_size: NA
j_call: TRBJ1-5
d_call: NA
v_call: TRBV19
cdr3_aa: CAIGGANQPQHF
cdr3_nt: TGTGCCATAGGAGGCGCGAATCAGCCCCAGCATTTT

clone_size: once
j_call: TRBJ1-1
d_call: NA
v_call: TRBV5-6
cdr3_aa: CASSSLDTNTEAFF
cdr3_nt: TGTGCCAGCAGCTCCCTCGACACGAACACTGAAGCTTTCTTT

clone_size: NA
j_call: TRBJ1-6
d_call: NA
v_call: TRBV7-2
cdr3_aa: CASSPEAASTLHF
cdr3_nt: TGTGCCAGCAGCCCCGAGGCAGCCTCCACCCTCCACTTT

clone_size: NA
j_call: TRBJ1-2
d_call: TRBD1
v_call: TRBV25-1
cdr3_aa: CASGTGIYGYTF
cdr3_nt: TGTGCCAGCGGGACAGGGATCTATGGCTACACCTTC

clone_size: many
j_call: TRBJ1-1
d_call: TRBD1
v_call: TRBV2
cdr3_aa: CASSEEAGGTEAFF
cdr3_nt: TGTGCCAGCAGTGAAGAGGCAGGGGGCACTGAAGCTTTCTTT

clone_size: once
j_call: TRBJ1-2
d_call: NA
v_call: TRBV10-3
cdr3_aa: CAISEEVNYGYTF
cdr3_nt: TGTGCCATCAGTGAGGAGGTTAACTATGGCTACACCTTC

clone_size: NA
j_call: TRBJ2-3
d_call: NA
v_call: TRBV11-1
cdr3_aa: CASRYFRRTTDTQYF
cdr3_nt: TGTGCCAGCCGATATTTTCGGCGTACCACAGATACGCAGTATTTT

clone_size: once
j_call: TRBJ2-7
d_call: NA
v_call: TRBV5-1
cdr3_aa: CASSPKQGSYEQYF
cdr3_nt: TGCGCCAGCAGCCCGAAACAGGGCTCCTACGAGCAGTACTTC

clone_size: NA
j_call: TRBJ2-5
d_call: NA
v_call: TRBV5-6
cdr3_aa: CASSLAGRGGETQYF
cdr3_nt: TGTGCCAGCAGCTTGGCGGGCAGGGGTGGAGAGACCCAGTACTTC

clone_size: NA
j_call: TRBJ2-7
d_call: TRBD2
v_call: TRBV12-5
cdr3_aa: CASGLVRRGSYEQYF
cdr3_nt: TGTGCTAGTGGTTTGGTACGGCGGGGGTCCTACGAGCAGTACTTC

clone_size: NA
j_call: TRBJ2-5
d_call: NA
v_call: TRBV7-8
cdr3_aa: CASSFRSGETQYF
cdr3_nt: TGTGCCAGCAGCTTCCGGTCAGGGGAGACCCAGTACTTC

clone_size: NA
j_call: TRBJ1-5
d_call: NA
v_call: TRBV6-5
cdr3_aa: CASSQEALSQPQHF
cdr3_nt: TGTGCCAGCAGCCAGGAGGCCTTATCGCAGCCCCAGCATTTT

clone_size: NA
j_call: TRBJ2-2
d_call: NA
v_call: TRBV30
cdr3_aa: CAWGEWHGELFF
cdr3_nt: TGTGCCTGGGGGGAATGGCACGGGGAGCTGTTTTTT

clone_size: few
j_call: TRBJ1-1
d_call: NA
v_call: TRBV6-5
cdr3_aa: CASSNQGNTEAFF
cdr3_nt: TGTGCCAGCAGTAACCAGGGGAACACTGAAGCTTTCTTT

clone_size: NA
j_call: TRBJ2-2
d_call: TRBD1
v_call: TRBV5-1
cdr3_aa: CASSLAGTGSTGELFF
cdr3_nt: TGCGCCAGCAGCTTGGCCGGGACAGGGAGCACCGGGGAGCTGTTTTTT

clone_size: NA
j_call: TRBJ2-7
d_call: NA
v_call: TRBV7-3
cdr3_aa: CASSLMLADEQYF
cdr3_nt: TGTGCCAGCAGCTTAATGTTAGCAGACGAGCAGTACTTC

clone_size: few
j_call: TRBJ1-5
d_call: NA
v_call: TRBV10-3
cdr3_aa: CASWEGRIQPQHF
cdr3_nt: TGTGCCTCCTGGGAAGGGAGGATCCAGCCCCAGCATTTT

clone_size: NA
j_call: TRBJ2-7
d_call: NA
v_call: TRBV30
cdr3_aa: CAWGGLVYYEQYF
cdr3_nt: TGTGCCTGGGGGGGACTCGTATACTACGAGCAGTACTTC

clone_size: NA
j_call: TRBJ1-2
d_call: NA
v_call: TRBV2
cdr3_aa: CASSEALLAGTNYGYTF
cdr3_nt: TGTGCCAGCAGTGAAGCGCTTTTGGCAGGTACTAACTATGGCTACACCTTC

clone_size: once
j_call: TRBJ2-7
d_call: NA
v_call: TRBV5-1
cdr3_aa: CASSPDTAYEQYF
cdr3_nt: TGCGCCAGCAGCCCGGACACAGCCTACGAGCAGTACTTC

clone_size: NA
j_call: TRBJ2-7
d_call: TRBD1
v_call: TRBV15
cdr3_aa: CATSRAGGSYEQYF
cdr3_nt: TGTGCCACCAGCAGGGCAGGGGGCTCCTACGAGCAGTACTTC

clone_size: few
j_call: TRBJ2-7
d_call: TRBD2
v_call: TRBV6-4
cdr3_aa: CASSDSTSGGAEQYF
cdr3_nt: TGTGCCAGCAGTGACTCGACTAGCGGGGGGGCCGAGCAGTACTTC

clone_size: NA
j_call: TRBJ2-2
d_call: NA
v_call: TRBV27
cdr3_aa: CASSLSGPLYGELFF
cdr3_nt: TGTGCCAGCAGTTTATCGGGACCCCTTTACGGGGAGCTGTTTTTT

clone_size: few
j_call: TRBJ1-1
d_call: NA
v_call: TRBV6-5
cdr3_aa: CASSRGFTEAFF
cdr3_nt: TGTGCCAGCAGCCGAGGGTTCACTGAAGCTTTCTTT

clone_size: NA
j_call: TRBJ2-7
d_call: NA
v_call: TRBV18
cdr3_aa: CASSFRRSEQYF
cdr3_nt: TGTGCCAGCTCGTTCCGCCGGAGTGAGCAGTACTTC

clone_size: few
j_call: TRBJ1-1
d_call: NA
v_call: TRBV10-3
cdr3_aa: CAISPGQNTEAFF
cdr3_nt: TGTGCCATCAGCCCAGGGCAGAACACTGAAGCTTTCTTT

clone_size: NA
j_call: TRBJ2-7
d_call: TRBD2
v_call: TRBV29-1
cdr3_aa: CSVRLTQRGEQYF
cdr3_nt: TGCAGCGTTCGCTTAACACAGCGGGGCGAGCAGTACTTC

clone_size: NA
j_call: TRBJ2-7
d_call: TRBD1
v_call: TRBV6-5
cdr3_aa: CASSTGATYEQYF
cdr3_nt: TGTGCCAGCTCGACAGGGGCCACCTACGAGCAGTACTTC

clone_size: NA
j_call: TRBJ1-6
d_call: TRBD1
v_call: TRBV9
cdr3_aa: CASNEDRANSPLHF
cdr3_nt: TGTGCCAGCAACGAGGACAGGGCTAATTCACCCCTCCACTTT

clone_size: NA
j_call: TRBJ2-2
d_call: NA
v_call: TRBV10-1
cdr3_aa: CASSESWGDTGELFF
cdr3_nt: TGCGCCAGCAGTGAGTCGTGGGGAGACACCGGGGAGCTGTTTTTT

clone_size: NA
j_call: TRBJ1-4
d_call: NA
v_call: TRBV4-3
cdr3_aa: CASSQEGTSNEKLFF
cdr3_nt: TGCGCCAGCAGCCAAGAGGGGACCTCTAATGAAAAACTGTTTTTT

clone_size: NA
j_call: TRBJ1-1
d_call: TRBD1
v_call: TRBV7-9
cdr3_aa: CASRSTGGIFPEAFF
cdr3_nt: TGTGCCAGCAGAAGCACAGGGGGTATTTTCCCTGAAGCTTTCTTT

clone_size: NA
j_call: TRBJ2-3
d_call: TRBD2
v_call: TRBV13
cdr3_aa: CASSSKNGGLAGPDTQYF
cdr3_nt: TGTGCCAGCAGCTCTAAAAACGGCGGACTAGCGGGACCAGATACGCAGTATTTT

clone_size: NA
j_call: TRBJ2-7
d_call: NA
v_call: TRBV5-1
cdr3_aa: CASSRQKNSYEQYF
cdr3_nt: TGCGCCAGCAGTCGACAGAAGAACTCCTACGAGCAGTACTTC

clone_size: NA
j_call: TRBJ2-3
d_call: TRBD2
v_call: TRBV29-1
cdr3_aa: CSVGLAESTDTQYF
cdr3_nt: TGCAGCGTGGGACTAGCGGAGAGTACAGATACGCAGTATTTT

clone_size: NA
j_call: TRBJ2-2
d_call: NA
v_call: TRBV11-3
cdr3_aa: CASSLASWGTGELFF
cdr3_nt: TGTGCCAGCAGCTTAGCTTCCTGGGGGACCGGGGAGCTGTTTTTT

clone_size: few
j_call: TRBJ1-5
d_call: NA
v_call: TRBV25-1
cdr3_aa: CASSAPKQRNNQPQHF
cdr3_nt: TGTGCCAGCAGTGCCCCGAAACAACGGAACAATCAGCCCCAGCATTTT

clone_size: NA
j_call: TRBJ1-3
d_call: NA
v_call: TRBV9
cdr3_aa: CASSVAGPRNTIYF
cdr3_nt: TGTGCCAGCAGCGTAGCCGGTCCTCGAAACACCATATATTTT

clone_size: NA
j_call: TRBJ2-7
d_call: NA
v_call: TRBV6-1
cdr3_aa: CASSDVGRLEQYF
cdr3_nt: TGTGCCAGCAGTGATGTGGGGCGACTAGAGCAGTACTTC